A selection of T cell receptor beta chains follows, all from one sample in a study of T cells in tuberculosis. Data came from immunoSEQ multiplex PCR; TCRdb stores just in-frame clones and leaves some out. This table has around 30,000 clones, around 91% appearing once. Sample: PBMCs. Receptors originate from a donor aged 10-30 years with latent tuberculosis or without tuberculosis infection. CDR3s include the opening cysteine and the closing phenylalanine or tryptophan. A D gene is named only where the DNA matches it firmly. Rows may omit the clone size; those that give it use once, few, many or a size class.

d_call clone_size j_call v_call cdr3_nt cdr3_aa
TRBD1 NA TRBJ1-2 TRBV7-2 TGTGCCAGCAGCCCACCGACAGGGAACTATGGCTACACCTTC CASSPPTGNYGYTF
TRBD1 few TRBJ1-1 TRBV29-1 TGCAGCGGCGCCGGGACAGTGAACACTGAAGCTTTCTTT CSGAGTVNTEAFF
TRBD2 NA TRBJ2-2 TRBV6-1 TGTGCCAGCAGTGAAAGCTATCGGGGGGTTCGCACCGGGGAGCTGTTTTTT CASSESYRGVRTGELFF
TRBD1 NA TRBJ1-1 TRBV7-3 TGTGCCAGCAGCTTAACTGGGGGACAGGGCACTGAAGCTTTCTTT CASSLTGGQGTEAFF
NA once TRBJ2-3 TRBV28 TGTGCCAGCAGTTTAGTAGAACAGGTAACAGATACGCAGTATTTT CASSLVEQVTDTQYF
NA once TRBJ1-5 TRBV19 TGTGCCAGTAGTATAGGGAGGGGGGGAAGCAATCAGCCCCAGCATTTT CASSIGRGGSNQPQHF
NA NA TRBJ2-7 TRBV10-3 TGTGCCATCAGTGAGGGCGGGGGCCTCCCGGACTACGAGCAGTACTTC CAISEGGGLPDYEQYF
NA NA TRBJ1-1 TRBV11-2 TGTGCCAGCAGCACAGACCCCACTGAAGCTTTCTTT CASSTDPTEAFF
NA NA TRBJ1-1 TRBV11-2 TGTGCCAGCCGGGGGGGCACTGAAGCTTTCTTT CASRGGTEAFF
NA NA TRBJ1-5 TRBV5-1 TGCGCCAGCAGCTTGGCCGGGCAGGGTGCTCAGCCCCAGCATTTT CASSLAGQGAQPQHF
TRBD1 NA TRBJ2-3 TRBV9 TGTGCCAGCAGCGTGACAGGGGGCTTGACAGATACGCAGTATTTT CASSVTGGLTDTQYF
TRBD2 NA TRBJ2-3 TRBV5-1 TGCGCCAGCAGCTTGGAAGTGGCTAGCGGGGGGAATACGCAGTATTTT CASSLEVASGGNTQYF
TRBD2 NA TRBJ2-3 TRBV6-4 TGTGCCAGCAGTGACCGGGGGGGCACAGATACGCAGTATTTT CASSDRGGTDTQYF
TRBD1 once TRBJ2-3 TRBV5-8 TGTGCCAGCAGCACCAGACAGGGCCCAGATACGCAGTATTTT CASSTRQGPDTQYF
NA NA TRBJ1-5 TRBV5-6 TGTGCCAGCACCCTAGGGGGTTATAGCAATCAGCCCCAGCATTTT CASTLGGYSNQPQHF
TRBD1 NA TRBJ1-2 TRBV19 TGTGCCAGTAGTATAGAAGGGACAGGGGTGTCGGTTGGCTACACCTTC CASSIEGTGVSVGYTF
NA NA TRBJ2-3 TRBV9 TGTGCCAGCAGCGTAGTCGGAGATACGCAGTATTTT CASSVVGDTQYF
NA NA TRBJ2-7 TRBV18 TGTGCCAGCTCACCATCTGTCCTCGAGCAGTACTTC CASSPSVLEQYF
TRBD2 NA TRBJ2-3 TRBV7-2 TGTGCCAGCAGCCACACTCTGCGGGGGGCAGAAGATACGCAGTATTTT CASSHTLRGAEDTQYF
NA NA TRBJ2-7 TRBV6-1 TGTGCCAGCAGTGAACTGGTCGGGAAACGCTCCTACGAGCAGTACTTC CASSELVGKRSYEQYF
NA NA TRBJ1-1 TRBV13 TGTGCCAGCAGCCCCCTCTCGGTCTTGAACACTGAAGCTTTCTTT CASSPLSVLNTEAFF
TRBD1 few TRBJ2-7 TRBV5-1 TGCGCCAGCAGCCCCCGACAGGGGGCCTCCTACGAGCAGTACTTC CASSPRQGASYEQYF
TRBD2 NA TRBJ2-5 TRBV27 TGTGCCAGCTCACGGGGGGTCCAAGAGACCCAGTACTTC CASSRGVQETQYF
TRBD2 NA TRBJ2-7 TRBV27 TGTGCCAGCAGTGTTAGCGGGGACGAGCAGTACTTC CASSVSGDEQYF
NA few TRBJ2-7 TRBV27 TGTGCCAGCGGCGGGACAGACCCCTCCTACGAGCAGTACTTC CASGGTDPSYEQYF
NA NA TRBJ1-1 TRBV6-6 TGTGCCAGCCATGACACTGAAGCTTTCTTT CASHDTEAFF
NA NA TRBJ1-4 TRBV15 TGTGCCACCAGCAGGGGGGGGAGTGAAAAACTGTTTTTT CATSRGGSEKLFF
TRBD2 once TRBJ2-1 TRBV19 TGTGCCACGCGTCGTCGATTAGCGGGGGTAATCAATGAGCAGTTCTTC CATRRRLAGVINEQFF
NA NA TRBJ1-6 TRBV19 TGTGCCAGTAGTCGTCAGGGAGGATCACCCCTCCACTTT CASSRQGGSPLHF
NA NA TRBJ2-5 TRBV29-1 TGCAGCGTGGGGGGTCTACAAGAGACCCAGTACTTC CSVGGLQETQYF
NA NA TRBJ2-7 TRBV4-3 TGCGCCAGCAGCCAAGATTTGAGCGACTACGAGCAGTACTTC CASSQDLSDYEQYF
TRBD1 NA TRBJ1-1 TRBV27 TGTGCCAGCAGTTCCCGGGCAGGGGGCCTGAACACTGAAGCTTTCTTT CASSSRAGGLNTEAFF
NA few TRBJ1-1 TRBV7-9 TGTGCCAGCAGCTCTAATCAGGAGAACACTGAAGCTTTCTTT CASSSNQENTEAFF
TRBD2 few TRBJ2-3 TRBV4-1 TGCGCCAGCAGCCAAGCATACTCAGATGGGACTAGCAGGCGCACAGATACGCAGTATTTT CASSQAYSDGTSRRTDTQYF
TRBD1 NA TRBJ1-2 TRBV11-2 TGTGCCAGCAGCGGAAAAGGCGCGGACAGGGGAAACTATGGCTACACCTTC CASSGKGADRGNYGYTF
NA NA TRBJ1-1 TRBV18 TGTGCCAGCTCACCGCCAGGGATTGGAACTGAAGCTTTCTTT CASSPPGIGTEAFF
NA NA TRBJ1-2 TRBV25-1 TGTGCCAGCAGTGAAAGAGCCATCCTGAGTGGCTACACCTTC CASSERAILSGYTF
NA NA TRBJ1-5 TRBV27 TGTGCCAGCAGTTTACCGAATCAGCCCCAGCATTTT CASSLPNQPQHF
NA NA TRBJ1-1 TRBV11-2 TGTGCCAGCAGCCCACGTGGGGGGGGGACCACTGAAGCTTTCTTT CASSPRGGGTTEAFF
NA NA TRBJ2-7 TRBV9 TGTGCCAGCAGCGTAGAGGGGTACGAGCAGTACTTC CASSVEGYEQYF
TRBD1 NA TRBJ2-1 TRBV7-6 TGTGCCAGCAGCTTAAATCCGGGACAGGGGAAAGATGAGCAGTTCTTC CASSLNPGQGKDEQFF
TRBD1 NA TRBJ2-7 TRBV2 TGTGCCAGCAGTAGCGTCCAGGGGGCCTACGAGCAGTACTTC CASSSVQGAYEQYF
TRBD2 NA TRBJ2-5 TRBV27 TGTGCCAGCAGTCCCATAGCGGGGGCCGGTCGTAGGGAGACCCAGTACTTC CASSPIAGAGRRETQYF
TRBD1 NA TRBJ1-2 TRBV28 TGTGCCAGCAGTTCCAGCCCGGCAGGGGGAAACTATGGCTACACCTTC CASSSSPAGGNYGYTF
TRBD1 NA TRBJ2-2 TRBV6-1 TGTGCCAGCAGTCCTAGGACAGGGTCGGCCGGGGAGCTGTTTTTT CASSPRTGSAGELFF
TRBD1 NA TRBJ1-6 TRBV7-9 TGTGCCAGCAGCCCGACAGGGGGCCAATCACCCCTCCACTTT CASSPTGGQSPLHF
TRBD2 NA TRBJ2-5 TRBV5-1 TGCGCCAGCAGCCTCAGACTAGCGGGGAGCCAAGAGACCCAGTACTTC CASSLRLAGSQETQYF
TRBD1 NA TRBJ2-5 TRBV2 TGTGCCAGCAGTGTCGACAGGGCGCCTAGGGGGAAGCACCAAGAGACCCAGTACTTC CASSVDRAPRGKHQETQYF
NA NA TRBJ2-5 TRBV2 TGTGCCAGCAGTGTGGACAGTAAAGAGACCCAGTACTTC CASSVDSKETQYF
NA NA TRBJ2-4 TRBV5-1 TGCGCCAGCAGCTTGACCCTAGAAAACATTCAGTACTTC CASSLTLENIQYF
NA once TRBJ1-2 TRBV5-1 TGCGCCAGCAGCTTGGACAGGGACTATGGCTACACCTTC CASSLDRDYGYTF
TRBD2 NA TRBJ2-7 TRBV18 TGTGCCAGCTCACCCAATTCGGGACTAGCGGGTTACGAGCAGTACTTC CASSPNSGLAGYEQYF
NA NA TRBJ1-6 TRBV5-1 TGCGCCAGCAGCAGAGCTGTAACAGCAAATAATTCACCCCTCCACTTT CASSRAVTANNSPLHF
NA NA TRBJ1-3 TRBV7-2 TGTGCCAGCAGCCCTCAACAGGGTTGGGCTGGAAACACCATATATTTT CASSPQQGWAGNTIYF
NA NA TRBJ2-1 TRBV15 TGTGCCACCAGCAGACAGGGCTCCTACAATGAGCAGTTCTTC CATSRQGSYNEQFF
TRBD1 NA TRBJ1-2 TRBV5-6 TGTGCCAGCTTATCTGGGACAGGGATCCCTTCTATGGGCTACACCTTC CASLSGTGIPSMGYTF